This T cell receptor (beta chain) was captured by sequencing in a study of a mutant IDH1 vaccine in newly diagnosed glioma. At the level of the study: Antecedent treatment encompassed radiotherapy, temozolomide, or their combination; the majority received both. Study observations and caveats: Vaccine-induced responses were seen in 85% to 95% of patients, spanning several MHC alleles.

Generated by immunoSEQ multiplex PCR, the TCRdb table keeps only in-frame clones and is missing some. The table shows 45,000 to 70,000 clones, with about 81% occurring only once. The V and J ends lost 0 bases and 1 base respectively, with 2 bases between them. Germline CDR1 reads SGHKS; CDR2 reads YYEKEE (reference sequence). The CDR3 covers 14 residues. On this clone: Its antigen is not identified.

Specified time point: week 5, during vaccination. The investigators gave 300 ug of mutant IDH1 20-mer peptide in each vaccine dose, together with topical imiquimod. Donor diagnoses consisted of new WHO grade 3 or 4 IDH1-mutant, ATRX-lost astrocytomas. The rearrangement uses TRBV5-5 and TRBJ1-6; D unclear. The sequence was collected from a man aged 25-45 years with glioma. The source material was PBMCs, sampled from a glioma patient whose treatment included an IDH1 peptide vaccine. This chain's CDR3 is CASSLGSYNSPLHF. CDR3 DNA: TGTGCCAGCAGCTTGGGTTCCTATAATTCACCCCTCCACTTT.